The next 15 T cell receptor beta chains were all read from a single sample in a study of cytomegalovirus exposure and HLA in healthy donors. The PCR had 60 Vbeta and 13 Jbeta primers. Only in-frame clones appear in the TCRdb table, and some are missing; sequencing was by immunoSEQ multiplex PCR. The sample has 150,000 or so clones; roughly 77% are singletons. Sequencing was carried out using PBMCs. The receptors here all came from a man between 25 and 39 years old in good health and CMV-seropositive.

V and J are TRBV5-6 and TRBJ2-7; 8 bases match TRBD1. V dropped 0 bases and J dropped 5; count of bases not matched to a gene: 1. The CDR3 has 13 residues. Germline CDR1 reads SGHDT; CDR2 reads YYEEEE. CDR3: CASSLGQGNEQYF. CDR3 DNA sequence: TGTGCCAGCAGCTTGGGACAGGGGAACGAGCAGTACTTC.

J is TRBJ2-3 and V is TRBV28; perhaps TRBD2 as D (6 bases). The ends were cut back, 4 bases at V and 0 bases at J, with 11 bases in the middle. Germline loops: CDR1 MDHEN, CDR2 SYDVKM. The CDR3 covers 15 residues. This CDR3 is CASSSSGPSTDTQYF. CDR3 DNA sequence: TGTGCCAGCAGTTCGAGCGGGCCCAGCACAGATACGCAGTATTTT.

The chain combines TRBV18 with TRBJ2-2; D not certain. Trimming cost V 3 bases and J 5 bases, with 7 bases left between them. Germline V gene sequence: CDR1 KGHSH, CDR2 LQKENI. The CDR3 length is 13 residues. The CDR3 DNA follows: TGTGCCAGCTCACCTTCGGAGACCGGGGAGCTGTTTTTT. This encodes CASSPSETGELFF.

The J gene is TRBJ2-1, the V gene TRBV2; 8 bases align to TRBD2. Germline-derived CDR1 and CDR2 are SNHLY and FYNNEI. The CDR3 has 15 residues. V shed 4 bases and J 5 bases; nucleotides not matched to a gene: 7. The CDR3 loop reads CASSALSGANNEQFF. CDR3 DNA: TGTGCCAGCAGTGCCCTTAGCGGGGCCAACAATGAGCAGTTCTTC.

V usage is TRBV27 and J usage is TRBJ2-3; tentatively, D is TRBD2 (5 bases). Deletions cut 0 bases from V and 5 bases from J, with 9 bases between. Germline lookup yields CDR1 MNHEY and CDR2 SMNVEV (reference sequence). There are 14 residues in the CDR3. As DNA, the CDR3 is TGTGCCAGCAGTTTATCGTTCCGGGAAGATACGCAGTATTTT. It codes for CASSLSFREDTQYF.

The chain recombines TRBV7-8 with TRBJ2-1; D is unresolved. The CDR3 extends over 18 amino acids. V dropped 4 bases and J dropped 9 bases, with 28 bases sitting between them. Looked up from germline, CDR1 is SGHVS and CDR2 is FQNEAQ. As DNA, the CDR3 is TGTGCCAGCAGCTCTCTTATACCGGGTTTTCCTACCCCCCTTGAGCAGTTCTTC. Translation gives CASSSLIPGFPTPLEQFF.

The DNA of the CDR3 is TGTGCCAGCTCACCCCGGGACACTAACACTGAAGCTTTCTTT. Translation: CASSPRDTNTEAFF. The rearrangement joins TRBV18 to TRBJ1-1; perhaps TRBD1 as D (6 bases). Trimming cost V 3 bases and J 2 bases, with 10 bases left between them. The CDR3 spans 14 residues. The germline gives CDR1 KGHSH, CDR2 LQKENI.

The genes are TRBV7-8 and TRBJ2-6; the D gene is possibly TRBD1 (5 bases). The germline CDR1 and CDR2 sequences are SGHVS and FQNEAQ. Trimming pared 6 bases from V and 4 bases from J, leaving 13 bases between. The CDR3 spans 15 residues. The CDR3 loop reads CASSHPGSGANVLTF. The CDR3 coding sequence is TGTGCCAGCAGTCACCCAGGGTCCGGGGCCAACGTCCTGACTTTC.

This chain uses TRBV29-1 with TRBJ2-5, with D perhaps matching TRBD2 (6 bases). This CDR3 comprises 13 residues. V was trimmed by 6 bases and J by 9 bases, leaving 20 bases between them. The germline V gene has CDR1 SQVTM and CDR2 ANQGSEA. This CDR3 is CSVDPGRTGAQYF. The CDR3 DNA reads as TGCAGCGTAGACCCGGGACGCACGGGGGCCCAGTACTTC.

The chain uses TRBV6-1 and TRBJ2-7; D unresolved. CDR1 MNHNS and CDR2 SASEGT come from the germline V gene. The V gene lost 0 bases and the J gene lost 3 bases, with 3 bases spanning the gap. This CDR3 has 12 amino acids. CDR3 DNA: TGTGCCAGCAGTGAAGCCGGCTACGAGCAGTACTTC. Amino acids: CASSEAGYEQYF.

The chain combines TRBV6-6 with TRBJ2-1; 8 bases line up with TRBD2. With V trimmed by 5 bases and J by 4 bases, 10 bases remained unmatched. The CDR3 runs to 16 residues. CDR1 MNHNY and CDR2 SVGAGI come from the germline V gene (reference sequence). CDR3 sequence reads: CASSASGTRPYNEQFF. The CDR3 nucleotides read TGTGCCAGCAGTGCCTCCGGGACTAGACCTTACAATGAGCAGTTCTTC.

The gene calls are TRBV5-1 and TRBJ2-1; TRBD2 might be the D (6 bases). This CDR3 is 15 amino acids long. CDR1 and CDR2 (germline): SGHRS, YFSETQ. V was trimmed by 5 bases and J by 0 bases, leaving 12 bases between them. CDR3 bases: TGCGCCAGCAGGACTAGTCAAAGCTCCTACAATGAGCAGTTCTTC. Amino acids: CASRTSQSSYNEQFF. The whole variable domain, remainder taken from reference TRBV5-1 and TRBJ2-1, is KAGVTQTPRYLIKTRGQQVTLSCSPISGHRSVSWYQQTPGQGLQFLFEYFSETQRNKGNFPGRFSGRQFSNSRSEMNVSTLELGDSALYLCASRTSQSSYNEQFFGPGTRLTVL.

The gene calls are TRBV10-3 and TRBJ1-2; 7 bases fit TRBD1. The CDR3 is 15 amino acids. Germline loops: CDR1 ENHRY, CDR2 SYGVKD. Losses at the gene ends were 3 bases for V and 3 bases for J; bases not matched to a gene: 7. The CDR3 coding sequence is TGTGCCATCAGTGAAAACAGGGGAGGTGACTATGGCTACACCTTC. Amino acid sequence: CAISENRGGDYGYTF.

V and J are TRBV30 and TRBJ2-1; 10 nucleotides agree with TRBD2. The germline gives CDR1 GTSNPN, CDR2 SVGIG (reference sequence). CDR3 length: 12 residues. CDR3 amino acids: CAWGLANNEQFF. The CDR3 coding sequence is TGTGCTTGGGGACTAGCGAACAATGAGCAGTTCTTC.

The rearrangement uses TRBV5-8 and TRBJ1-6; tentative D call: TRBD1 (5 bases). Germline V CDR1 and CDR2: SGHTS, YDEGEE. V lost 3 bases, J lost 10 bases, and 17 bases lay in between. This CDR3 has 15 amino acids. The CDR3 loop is CASSWEGTGNSPLHF. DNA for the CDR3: TGTGCCAGCAGCTGGGAGGGCACAGGAAACTCACCCCTCCACTTT.